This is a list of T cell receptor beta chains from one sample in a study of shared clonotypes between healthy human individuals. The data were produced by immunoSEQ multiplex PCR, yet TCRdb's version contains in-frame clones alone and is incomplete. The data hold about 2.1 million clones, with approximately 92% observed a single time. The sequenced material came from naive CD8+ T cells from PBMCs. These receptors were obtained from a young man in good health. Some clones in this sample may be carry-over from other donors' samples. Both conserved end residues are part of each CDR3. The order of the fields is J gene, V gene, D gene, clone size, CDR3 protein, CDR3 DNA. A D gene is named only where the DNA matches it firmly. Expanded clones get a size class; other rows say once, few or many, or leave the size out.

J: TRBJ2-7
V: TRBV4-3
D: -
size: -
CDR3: CASSPRTGPPAYEQYF
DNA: TGCGCCAGCAGCCCTCGAACAGGCCCTCCCGCCTACGAGCAGTACTTC

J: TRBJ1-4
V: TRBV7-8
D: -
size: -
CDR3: CASSLLVRGKEKLFF
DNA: TGTGCCAGCAGCTTATTGGTCAGGGGAAAAGAAAAACTGTTTTTT

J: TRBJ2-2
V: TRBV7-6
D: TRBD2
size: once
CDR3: CASSDSGRASGELFF
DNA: TGTGCCAGCAGCGATAGCGGGAGGGCGTCCGGGGAGCTGTTTTTT

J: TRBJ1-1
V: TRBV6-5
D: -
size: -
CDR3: CASSFRSTNTEAFF
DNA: TGTGCCAGCAGTTTCAGGTCTACGAACACTGAAGCTTTCTTT

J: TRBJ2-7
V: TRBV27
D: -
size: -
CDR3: CASSFSGPSSYEQYF
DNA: TGTGCCAGCAGTTTTAGTGGGCCCAGCTCCTACGAGCAGTACTTC

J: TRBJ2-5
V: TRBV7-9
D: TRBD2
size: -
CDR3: CASSPGLAGVETQYF
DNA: TGTGCCAGCAGCCCCGGACTAGCGGGAGTCGAGACCCAGTACTTC

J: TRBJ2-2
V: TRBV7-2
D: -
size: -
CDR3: CASSLLPGSTGELFF
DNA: TGTGCCAGCAGCTTATTGCCAGGTAGCACCGGGGAGCTGTTTTTT

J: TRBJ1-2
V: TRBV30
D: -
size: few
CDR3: CAWSLLLSYGYTF
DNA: TGTGCCTGGAGTCTACTACTGAGCTATGGCTACACCTTC

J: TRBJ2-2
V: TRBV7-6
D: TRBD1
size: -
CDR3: CASSLGITGGGKDTGELFF
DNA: TGTGCCAGCAGCTTAGGAATCACAGGGGGCGGAAAGGACACCGGGGAGCTGTTTTTT

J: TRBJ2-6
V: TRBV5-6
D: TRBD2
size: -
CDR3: CASSLGGDYSGANVLTF
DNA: TGTGCCAGCAGCTTGGGAGGGGACTACTCTGGGGCCAACGTCCTGACTTTC

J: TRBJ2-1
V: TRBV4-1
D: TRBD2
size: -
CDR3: CASSQVTAGGNEQFF
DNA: TGCGCCAGCAGCCAAGTTACAGCGGGAGGCAATGAGCAGTTCTTC